This T cell receptor beta chain was observed in a study of CD8 T cells in Susac syndrome. Reverse transcription of roughly 0.5 to 1 ug RNA was carried out with random hexamers. TCRdb ran MiXCR on the immunoSEQ multiplex PCR reads and lists one entry per CDR3 protein. The sample includes a few hundred thousand distinct CDR3 sequences, roughly nine tenths of them seen just once. Germline lookup yields CDR1 DFQATT and CDR2 SNEGSKA (reference sequence). The CDR3 has 14 residues. V lost 5 bases, J lost 5 bases, and 7 bases stayed unmatched. A single count supports this clonotype. Sequencing was performed on CD4+ T cells from PBMCs. The receptor comes from a human donor with multiple sclerosis. This chain uses TRBV20-1 with TRBJ2-7, with 12 bases that match TRBD2. The CDR3 here is CSALLAGGIDEQYF. The CDR3, as DNA: TGCAGTGCTCTTCTAGCGGGAGGGATCGACGAGCAGTACTTC.